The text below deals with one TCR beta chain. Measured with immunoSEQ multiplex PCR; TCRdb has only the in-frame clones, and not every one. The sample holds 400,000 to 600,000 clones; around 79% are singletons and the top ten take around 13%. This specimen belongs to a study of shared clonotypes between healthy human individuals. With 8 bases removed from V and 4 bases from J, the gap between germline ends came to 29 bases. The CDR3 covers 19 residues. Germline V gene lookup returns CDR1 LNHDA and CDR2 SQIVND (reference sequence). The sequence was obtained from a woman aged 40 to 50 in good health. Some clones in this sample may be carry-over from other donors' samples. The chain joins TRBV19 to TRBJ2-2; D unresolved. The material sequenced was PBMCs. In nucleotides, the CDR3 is TGTGCCAGTCTCCGCAGGTCCCGTGGTCTGTTTAAGGGCACCGGGGAGCTGTTTTTT. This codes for CASLRRSRGLFKGTGELFF.